The 25 T cell receptor beta chains below come from one sample, sequenced in a study of cytomegalovirus exposure and HLA in healthy donors. This PCR relied on a set of 60 Vbeta primers and 13 Jbeta primers. Profiling relied on immunoSEQ multiplex PCR, and the TCRdb table lists in-frame clones only, not all of them. The data hold 100,000 to 150,000 clones, with around 80% observed a single time. The sequencing sample was made of PBMCs. These receptors were collected from a man aged 50-60 years in good health and CMV-seronegative.

This clone appeared once. The CDR3 loop is CASSQPRVRNTEAFF. CDR3 DNA sequence: TGCGCCAGCAGCCAGCCCAGGGTAAGGAACACTGAAGCTTTCTTT. The chain recombines TRBV4-1 with TRBJ1-1; a possible D gene is TRBD1 (5 bases). CDR3 length equals 15 residues. Trimming stripped 3 bases from V and 1 base from J, with 12 bases between. CDR1 is MGHRA, CDR2 YSYEKL, per germline.

Comments on this clone: The junction shows a germline mismatch at one end, possibly a read error. The chain employs TRBV5-1 and TRBJ1-5; TRBD1 matches at 9 bases. Germline CDR1 SGHRS, CDR2 YFSETQ. The CDR3 is 16 amino acids. Here the CDR3 reads CAGSESGTGLNQPQHF. DNA of the CDR3: TGCGCCGGCAGCGAATCCGGGACAGGGCTGAATCAGCCCCAGCATTTT.

The V call is TRBV5-1, the J call TRBJ1-1; maybe TRBD1 (5 bases). The CDR3 totals 14 residues. V was trimmed by 0 bases and J by 6 bases, leaving 12 bases between them. Per germline, CDR1 SGHRS and CDR2 YFSETQ. The CDR3 loop is CASSLDPGKAEAFF. As DNA, the CDR3 is TGCGCCAGCAGCTTGGATCCAGGGAAGGCTGAAGCTTTCTTT.

CDR3 protein: CASSVDSGISPLHF. Written as DNA, the CDR3 is TGTGCCAGCAGCGTTGACAGTGGCATATCACCCCTCCACTTT. The chain combines TRBV7-9 with TRBJ1-6; D possibly corresponds to TRBD1 (5 bases). Germline V gene sequence: CDR1 SEHNR, CDR2 FQNEAQ (reference sequence). V shed 5 bases and J shed 10 bases, with 15 bases lying between them. The CDR3 is 14 residues long.

The chain couples TRBV21-1 to TRBJ2-5; TRBD1, the D gene given by the table, was not confirmed from the DNA. Near its end, the DNA agrees better with TRBJ2-7, so the J call may be wrong. TRBV21-1 is listed as a pseudogene. The CDR3 runs 16 residues. The CDR3: CASSKGPIDSFYEQYF. For the CDR3, the DNA is TGTGCCAGCAGCAAAGGTCCAATTGACAGTTTCTACGAGCAGTACTTC.

The CDR3 loop reads CASSIAQGTQYF. As DNA, the CDR3 is TGTGCCAGTAGTATAGCCCAGGGGACCCAGTACTTC. This chain links TRBV19 with TRBJ2-5; D perhaps matches TRBD1 (5 bases). The germline V gene encodes CDR1 LNHDA and CDR2 SQIVND (reference sequence). The CDR3 has 12 residues. V shed 1 base and J shed 7 bases, with 7 bases lying between them.

The J gene is TRBJ1-2, the V gene TRBV9, with 10 bases that match TRBD1. CDR1 is SGDLS and CDR2 is YYNGEE in the germline V gene. This CDR3 contains 15 residues. J lost 7 bases, V lost 4 bases, and 10 bases had no gene match. The DNA for the CDR3 is TGTGCCAGCAGCCTGACCGGGACAGGGGAGGGTGGCTACACCTTC. Translating gives CASSLTGTGEGGYTF.

The chain joins TRBV7-9 to TRBJ2-3; TRBD2 agrees at 7 bases. This CDR3 is built from 15 residues. V lost 3 bases, J lost 3 bases, and 6 bases stayed unmatched. Germline assignment: CDR1 SEHNR and CDR2 FQNEAQ (reference sequence). CDR3: CASSLASGTTDTQYF. The DNA of the CDR3 is TGTGCCAGCAGCTTGGCTAGCGGCACTACAGATACGCAGTATTTT.

This chain connects TRBV10-2 to TRBJ1-1, with unresolved D. This CDR3 has 14 residues. Germline CDR1 is WSHSY and CDR2 is SAAADI. With 3 bases removed from V and 5 bases from J, the gap between germline ends came to 13 bases. CDR3 sequence reads: CASSDNPRGTEAFF. The CDR3 DNA reads as TGCGCCAGCAGTGATAACCCCCGAGGGACTGAAGCTTTCTTT.

The CDR3 is CASSPHTATNEKLFF. CDR3 in DNA: TGTGCCAGCAGCCCCCACACAGCAACTAATGAAAAACTGTTTTTT. The chain couples TRBV7-6 to TRBJ1-4; no clear D. Germline lookup yields CDR1 SGHVS and CDR2 FNYEAQ. Between the trimmed V and J ends, which lost 5 bases and 0 bases, there was a span of 10 bases. The CDR3 consists of 15 residues. Together with reference TRBV7-6 and TRBJ1-4, the CDR3 gives the full variable domain: GAGVSQSPRYKVTKRGQDVALRCDPISGHVSLYWYRQALGQGPEFLTYFNYEAQQDKSGLPNDRFSAERPEGSISTLTIQRTEQRDSAMYRCASSPHTATNEKLFFGSGTQLSVL.

J is TRBJ2-1 and V is TRBV5-4; no reliable D call. Germline-derived CDR1 and CDR2 are SGHNT and YYREEE (reference sequence). Trimming left V 0 bases short and J 0 bases short, with 13 bases between. The CDR3 is 17 amino acids. CDR3 DNA sequence: TGTGCCAGCAGCTTGGGCCATCCGGCTAGCTCCTACAATGAGCAGTTCTTC. Amino acids: CASSLGHPASSYNEQFF.

The V gene is TRBV7-8, the J gene TRBJ2-1, with 7 bases aligning to TRBD1. This CDR3 has 15 residues. J gave up 6 bases and V 2 bases, and 7 bases lay outside the gene matches. Looked up from germline, CDR1 is SGHVS and CDR2 is FQNEAQ. In nucleotides, the CDR3 is TGTGCCAGCAGCTTAAGACAGGGTCCTAGCAATGAGCAGTTCTTC. Encoded protein: CASSLRQGPSNEQFF.

CDR3 in amino acids: CASSYGRQSNQPQHF. The DNA for the CDR3 is TGTGCCAGCAGTTACGGTCGACAGTCCAATCAGCCCCAGCATTTT. The chain joins TRBV6-5 to TRBJ1-5; TRBD1 might be the D (5 bases). Germline values: CDR1 MNHEY, CDR2 SVGAGI. The CDR3 runs to 15 residues. The V and J ends lost 2 bases and 3 bases respectively, with 11 bases between them.

V gene TRBV19 combines with J gene TRBJ2-1; maybe TRBD2 (6 bases). This CDR3 region has 15 residues. V dropped 5 bases and J dropped 6 bases, with 17 bases sitting between them. The germline V gene encodes CDR1 LNHDA and CDR2 SQIVND (reference sequence). Here the CDR3 reads CASSPDSRRGNEQFF. The CDR3 DNA follows: TGTGCCAGTAGTCCCGATAGCCGGAGGGGCAATGAGCAGTTCTTC.

V usage is TRBV6-5 and J usage is TRBJ2-7; D is perhaps TRBD1 (5 bases). V shed 4 bases and J shed 4 bases, with 17 bases lying between them. The CDR3 has 15 amino acids. CDR1 and CDR2 (germline): MNHEY, SVGAGI. The CDR3 region has the DNA TGTGCCAGCAGTTCGGACACCTCGGGCGGTTACGAGCAGTACTTC. This codes for CASSSDTSGGYEQYF.

The CDR3 coding sequence is TGCGCCAGCAGCCCACTGACTAGCGGGGGGGCTGGCGGGGAGCTGTTTTTT. Its protein product is CASSPLTSGGAGGELFF. The chain carries TRBV5-1 and TRBJ2-2; 14 bases fit TRBD2. The CDR3 is 17 residues long. V gave up 4 bases and J gave up 7 bases; unmatched junction bases: 9. The germline V gene encodes CDR1 SGHRS and CDR2 YFSETQ.

The chain has TRBV4-1 and TRBJ2-7; 7 bases agree with TRBD1. Trimming took 4 bases from V and 2 from J; bases not matched to a gene: 8. The CDR3 consists of 15 residues. The germline CDR1 and CDR2 sequences are MGHRA and YSYEKL. The CDR3 bases are TGCGCCAGCAGCCCTCCCCCCGGGACAGCCTACGAGCAGTACTTC. It translates to CASSPPPGTAYEQYF.

The genes are TRBV19 and TRBJ2-7, with D hard to call. The germline CDR1 and CDR2 sequences are LNHDA and SQIVND (reference sequence). V lost 6 bases and J lost 1, with 10 bases in between. The CDR3 length is 13 residues. CDR3 DNA sequence: TGTGCCAGTAGCGCAGGTGGGTCCTACGAGCAGTACTTC. It specifies CASSAGGSYEQYF.

The chain carries TRBV6-5 and TRBJ2-1; TRBD1 might be the D (5 bases). The CDR3 is 13 residues long. Germline CDR1 and CDR2: MNHEY and SVGAGI. V was trimmed by 0 bases and J by 5 bases, leaving 5 bases between them. The CDR3 nucleotides read TGTGCCAGCAGTTACTCAGGGGACAATGAGCAGTTCTTC. This gives the protein CASSYSGDNEQFF.

The rearrangement links TRBV27 to TRBJ1-5; tentatively, D is TRBD1 (6 bases). Germline V gene sequence: CDR1 MNHEY, CDR2 SMNVEV (reference sequence). V shed 2 bases and J shed 6 bases, with 11 bases lying between them. The CDR3 runs to 14 residues. CDR3 coding DNA: TGTGCCAGCAGTTTACGACAGGAGATTCAGCCCCAGCATTTT. This codes for CASSLRQEIQPQHF.

V is TRBV9 and J is TRBJ2-1, with unresolved D. The CDR3 has 12 residues. Trimming left V 1 base short and J 8 bases short, with 7 bases between. Per the germline V gene, CDR1 is SGDLS and CDR2 is YYNGEE. The CDR3 spells CASSVSRDEQFF. The DNA of the CDR3 is TGTGCCAGCAGCGTAAGCCGTGATGAGCAGTTCTTC.

This chain links TRBV5-6 with TRBJ2-5; D gene unclear. Germline CDR1 is SGHDT and CDR2 is YYEEEE. The CDR3 totals 15 residues. Trimming shortened V by 2 bases and J by 5 bases, and 16 bases separated the two germline ends. The CDR3 spells CASSFPETSKETQYF. The DNA for the CDR3 is TGTGCCAGCAGCTTTCCCGAGACATCCAAGGAGACCCAGTACTTC.

This chain connects TRBV5-1 to TRBJ2-3; 9 bases fit TRBD2. The J segment lost 1 base and the V segment lost 2 bases, leaving 2 bases of the junction unmatched. Germline V gene lookup returns CDR1 SGHRS and CDR2 YFSETQ. The length of the CDR3 is 15 residues. The CDR3 spells CASSFERGGTDTQYF. In nucleotides, the CDR3 is TGCGCCAGCAGCTTTGAGCGGGGGGGCACAGATACGCAGTATTTT.

This clone was seen a handful of times. The chain has TRBV5-4 and TRBJ2-3, with TRBD2 matching over 11 bases. Germline V gives CDR1 SGHNT, CDR2 YYREEE (reference sequence). This CDR3 has 16 amino acids. V was pared by 2 bases and J by 0 bases, with 2 bases of the junction left unmatched. DNA of the CDR3: TGTGCCAGCAGCTTCCGACTAGCGGGGAGCACAGATACGCAGTATTTT. It specifies CASSFRLAGSTDTQYF.

This chain connects TRBV7-9 to TRBJ1-2, with D uncertain. The CDR3 consists of 12 residues. The germline V and J ends were trimmed by 0 bases and 4 bases, with 3 bases remaining between them. The germline gives CDR1 SEHNR, CDR2 FQNEAQ (reference sequence). The CDR3 bases are TGTGCCAGCAGCTTAGCCAGCTATGGCTACACCTTC. Translated, it gives CASSLASYGYTF.